The 8 T cell receptor beta chains listed next were all sequenced from one sample in a study of blood T cell repertoires in COVID-19. TCRdb keeps only in-frame clones here, not all; method: immunoSEQ multiplex PCR. Among about 90,000 clones listed, more than 80% were seen once. The sample comprised peripheral blood. These receptors all stem from a woman between 65 and 79 years old with acute or convalescent COVID-19.

The chain employs TRBV3-1 (or the pseudogene TRBV3-2) and TRBJ2-7; the D is unclear. V was trimmed by 1 base and J by 2 bases, leaving 12 bases between them. CDR3 length: 15 residues. CDR1 LGHDT and CDR2 YNNKEL come from the germline V gene (reference sequence). The chain's CDR3 is CASSQVSGSAYEQYF. CDR3 DNA sequence: TGTGCCAGCAGCCAAGTTTCAGGAAGTGCCTACGAGCAGTACTTC.

The CDR3 is CAWSAGTGEMIEQYF. CDR3 in DNA: TGTGCCTGGAGTGCCGGGACAGGGGAGATGATCGAGCAGTACTTC. This chain links TRBV30 with TRBJ2-7, with TRBD1 matching 10 bases. This CDR3 spans 15 amino acids. The germline CDR1 and CDR2 sequences are GTSNPN and SVGIG (reference sequence). V trimming: 1 base; J trimming: 6 bases; junction bases outside the gene matches: 9.

V and J are TRBV12-3 or TRBV12-4 and TRBJ1-2; D is ambiguous. The CDR3 has 12 amino acids. The V and J ends lost 3 bases and 7 bases respectively, with 9 bases between them. DNA of the CDR3: TGTGCCAGCAGTTTTAGAGGTGTTGGCTACACCTTC. It encodes CASSFRGVGYTF.

The rearrangement uses TRBV28 and TRBJ2-2, with a weak D call TRBD2 (5 bases). V dropped 3 bases and J dropped 5 bases, with 13 bases sitting between them. From germline, CDR1 is MDHEN and CDR2 SYDVKM. This CDR3 spans 15 amino acids. Here the CDR3 DNA reads TGTGCCAGCAGTTTCCGAGGGAGTGGTACCGGGGAGCTGTTTTTT. It is translated as CASSFRGSGTGELFF. The full variable domain, with the rest looked up from reference TRBV28 and TRBJ2-2, is DVKVTQSSRYLVKRTGEKVFLECVQDMDHENMFWYRQDPGLGLRLIYFSYDVKMKEKGDIPEGYSVSREKKERFSLILESASTNQTSMYLCASSFRGSGTGELFFGEGSRLTVL.

This chain joins TRBV2 and TRBJ2-1; D unclear. Germline lookup yields CDR1 SNHLY and CDR2 FYNNEI. The V and J ends lost 5 bases and 7 bases respectively, with 9 bases between them. The CDR3 runs to 12 residues. CDR3 sequence: CASSPLRNEQFF. CDR3 bases: TGTGCCAGCAGTCCCTTGCGGAATGAGCAGTTCTTC. Full variable domain (remainder filled in from reference TRBV2 and TRBJ2-1): EPEVTQTPSHQVTQMGQEVILRCVPISNHLYFYWYRQILGQKVEFLVSFYNNEISEKSEIFDDQFSVERPDGSNFTLKIRSTKLEDSAMYFCASSPLRNEQFFGPGTRLTVL.

The chain uses TRBV18 and TRBJ2-1, with 8 positions matching TRBD2. The germline V gene has CDR1 KGHSH and CDR2 LQKENI. There are 17 residues in the CDR3. J lost 3 bases, V lost 0 bases, and 7 bases had no gene match. In DNA, the CDR3 is TGTGCCAGCTCACCACCCACTAGCGGAGCGAACTACAATGAGCAGTTCTTC. This sequence encodes CASSPPTSGANYNEQFF.

V gene TRBV29-1 combines with J gene TRBJ2-2, with D possibly being TRBD2 (6 bases). The CDR3 has 17 residues. Trimming took 4 bases from V and 5 from J, leaving 23 bases between them. CDR1 SQVTM and CDR2 ANQGSEA come from the germline V gene. The CDR3 protein is CSVGPVAGRRFTGELFF. The CDR3 region has the DNA TGCAGCGTTGGACCTGTGGCTGGGAGGCGTTTTACCGGGGAGCTGTTTTTT.

DNA for the CDR3: TGTGCCAGTAGTAGCGGACAGGGAGAGAATCAGCCCCAGCATTTT. As protein: CASSSGQGENQPQHF. J is TRBJ1-5 and V is TRBV19, with 8 bases that match TRBD1. The CDR3 loop spans 15 amino acids. Trimming took 4 bases from V and 4 from J; bases not matched to a gene: 6. Germline lookup yields CDR1 LNHDA and CDR2 SQIVND (reference sequence).